The sequence of this T cell receptor (beta chain) was determined in a study of blood T cell repertoires in COVID-19. Overall study: PBMCs, B-cell-depleted T cells, or T cells were the source of the cDNA or gDNA that made up the material.

Authors' analysis steps: Counts of nucleated cells, estimated from reference gene primer amplification, were obtained. Profiled with immunoSEQ multiplex PCR; TCRdb holds only in-frame clones, not every one. The V and J calls and clone size come from that table; D and trimming were worked out from the DNA. This repertoire shows fewer than 200,000 clones, around 82% found once; its top ten account for roughly 2%. The CDR3 extends over 15 amino acids. V lost 0 bases and J 5 bases, leaving 15 bases between the germline ends. CDR1 is SGDLS and CDR2 is YYNGEE in the germline V gene. This chain uses TRBV9 with TRBJ2-7, with a weak D call TRBD1 (7 bases). This TCR came from a woman aged 80 or over with acute or convalescent COVID-19. Sequenced: peripheral blood. The CDR3 protein is CASSVGTGGAHEQYF. In DNA, the CDR3 is TGTGCCAGCAGCGTAGGGACAGGAGGGGCCCACGAGCAGTACTTC.